This T cell receptor (beta chain) came from a study of cytomegalovirus exposure and HLA in healthy donors. Study-wide results and limits: Many donors carried some public TCRs, although rarity characterized most TCR sequences. About 180 TCR beta chains were listed as cytomegalovirus-associated. Reportedly, cytomegalovirus status was diagnosed with high sensitivity and specificity.

Concerning this clone itself: Its antigen is currently unknown.

Germline CDR1 reads LGHNA; CDR2 reads YNFKEQ. V was pared by 1 base and J by 7 bases, with 11 bases between. The CDR3 runs to 13 residues. Profiled with immunoSEQ multiplex PCR; TCRdb holds only in-frame clones, not every one. The table has roughly 60,000 clones, over 85% seen once. This clonotype was sampled from a young woman in good health and CMV-seropositive. The sample was PBMCs. The chain recombines TRBV4-2 with TRBJ2-7; a weak D match, TRBD1 (5 bases). The CDR3 sequence: CASSQGLQGEQYF. The CDR3 DNA sequence: TGTGCCAGCAGCCAAGGGCTCCAGGGAGAGCAGTACTTC.